This TCR beta chain emerged from a study of T cells expressing NK-cell markers. Study as a whole: It was sorted CD3+CD56-NKG2C+, CD3+CD56+NKG2C- and CD3+CD56+NKG2C+ T cells that provided the TCR beta repertoires. Seropositivity for HCMV was found in seven of the eight sequenced donors, with one seronegative.

The CDR3 has 13 amino acids. Germline V gives CDR1 SGHRS, CDR2 YFSETQ. As for this clonotype: What it recognizes is unknown.

Study-wide results and caveats: The CD3+CD56-NKG2C+ fraction was also led by these clonotypes in several donors.

cDNA encoding TCR beta was synthesized via 5'RACE template switching incorporating UMIs. Reprocessing the 5' RACE reads, TCRdb reports a single entry for every CDR3 protein and omits DNA. The sample holds roughly 120,000 distinct CDR3 sequences. Sequencing was done on a sample of blood T cells: a sorted CD56 or NKG2C T cell subset, CD4+ or CD8+ T cells, or bulk PBMC T cells (not recorded which). This TCR derives from a woman aged 18 to 75 in good health. V gene TRBV5-1 combines with J gene TRBJ1-6. CDR3 residues: CASSLEGLSPLHF.